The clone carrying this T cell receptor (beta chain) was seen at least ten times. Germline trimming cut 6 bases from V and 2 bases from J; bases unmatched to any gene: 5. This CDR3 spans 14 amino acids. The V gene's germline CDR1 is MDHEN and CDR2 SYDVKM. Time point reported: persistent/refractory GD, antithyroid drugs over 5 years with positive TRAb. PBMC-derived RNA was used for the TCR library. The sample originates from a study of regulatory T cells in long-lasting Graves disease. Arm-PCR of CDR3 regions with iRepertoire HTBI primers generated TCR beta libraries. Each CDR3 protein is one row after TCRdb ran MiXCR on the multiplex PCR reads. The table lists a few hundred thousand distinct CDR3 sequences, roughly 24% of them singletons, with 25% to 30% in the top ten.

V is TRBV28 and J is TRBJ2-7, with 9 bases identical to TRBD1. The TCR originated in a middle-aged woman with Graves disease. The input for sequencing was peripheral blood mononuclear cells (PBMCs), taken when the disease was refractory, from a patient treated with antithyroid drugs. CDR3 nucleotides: TGTGCCAGCAGGTCGGGACAGGGAACCTACGAGCAGTACTTC. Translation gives CASRSGQGTYEQYF. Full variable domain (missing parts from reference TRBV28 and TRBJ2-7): DVKVTQSSRYLVKRTGEKVFLECVQDMDHENMFWYRQDPGLGLRLIYFSYDVKMKEKGDIPEGYSVSREKKERFSLILESASTNQTSMYLCASRSGQGTYEQYFGPGTRLTVT.